This TCR beta chain was observed in a study of lymphopenia after photon versus proton radiotherapy. The data were produced by immunoSEQ multiplex PCR, yet TCRdb's version contains in-frame clones alone and is incomplete. In the table there are about 42,000 clones, over 75% of which are singletons. Regarding this clone: The antigen is unknown.

Regarding the study as a whole: Proton therapy kept repertoires fairly stable, unlike photons, which gained effector/memory cells. In patients who died, overall survival fell as post-nadir TCR diversity dropped more.

V lost 8 bases and J 3 bases, leaving 11 bases between the germline ends. This CDR3 comprises 13 residues. The germline CDR1 and CDR2 sequences are SNHLY and FYNNEI. The sequence derives from a woman in her 70s with pancreatic cancer. The V call is TRBV2, the J call TRBJ1-3; D may be TRBD1 (6 bases). This specimen consisted of peripheral blood, obtained from a patient treated with proton-based radiotherapy. CDR3 sequence: CASEQGLGNTIYF. The CDR3 nucleotides are TGTGCCAGCGAACAGGGCCTTGGAAACACCATATATTTT.